The 28 T cell receptor beta chains below all came from one sample that was sequenced in a study of T cells in Graves' hyperthyroidism and ophthalmopathy. TCR beta CDR3 region amplification was performed from RNA transcripts. Carried out on the TCR CDR3, a first-round RT-PCR used the HTBI primer set. A single record per CDR3 protein comes from TCRdb applying MiXCR to the multiplex PCR reads. The sample consists of 540,000 or so distinct CDR3 sequences, approximately 14% of them appearing once. Sequencing was carried out using blood. All receptors come from a woman in her twenties or thirties with Graves' hyperthyroidism.

At least ten counts were recorded for this clonotype. The chain carries TRBV7-9 and TRBJ2-7; TRBD1 or TRBD2 may be the D gene (6 bases each). The CDR3 has 15 residues. Germline assignment: CDR1 SEHNR and CDR2 FQNEAQ (reference sequence). V dropped 4 bases and J dropped 0 bases, with 13 bases sitting between them. CDR3: CASSWGAASSYEQYF. CDR3 nucleotides: TGTGCCAGCAGCTGGGGGGCGGCGAGCTCCTACGAGCAGTACTTC.

This clonotype appeared a single time. This chain links TRBV7-2 with TRBJ2-7, with 7 bases matching TRBD2. Germline-derived CDR1 and CDR2 are SGHTA and FQGNSA. This CDR3 is 13 amino acids long. V shed 5 bases, J shed 5 bases, and the junction held 6 bases outside the gene matches. CDR3 nucleotides: TGTGCCAGCAGCGGCGGGAGTGGGCACGAGCAGTACTTC. Its translation: CASSGGSGHEQYF.

This clonotype has at least ten counts. This chain joins TRBV28 and TRBJ2-7; TRBD2 might be the D (5 bases). Looked up from germline, CDR1 is MDHEN and CDR2 is SYDVKM. The CDR3 contains 12 residues. Trimming pared 7 bases from V and 5 bases from J, leaving 12 bases between. CDR3 nucleotides: TGTGCCAGCACCTTCGGGAAAGACGAGCAGTACTTC. Protein sequence: CASTFGKDEQYF.

This clonotype has at least ten counts. This chain uses TRBV6-1 with TRBJ1-1, with D hard to call. The CDR3 covers 14 residues. Trimming pared 11 bases from V and 1 base from J, leaving 17 bases between. Germline CDR1 is MNHNS and CDR2 is SASEGT. CDR3 sequence (DNA): TGTGCCTCTCGGGGTCCGGGAACGAACACTGAAGCTTTCTTT. Translation: CASRGPGTNTEAFF.

This clonotype was detected ten times or more. J is TRBJ2-3 and V is TRBV3-1; unclear D gene. Germline values: CDR1 LGHDT, CDR2 YNNKEL (reference sequence). The V and J ends lost 0 bases and 2 bases respectively, with 9 bases between them. The CDR3 totals 15 residues. The chain's CDR3 is CASSQEASNTDTQYF. The CDR3 DNA follows: TGTGCCAGCAGCCAAGAGGCGTCTAACACAGATACGCAGTATTTT.

The genes are TRBV7-6 and TRBJ2-2; D call uncertain. CDR1 and CDR2 from the germline V gene are SGHVS and FNYEAQ. The CDR3 has 15 amino acids. Trimming stripped 1 base from V and 1 base from J, with 7 bases between. The CDR3 bases are TGTGCCAGCAGCTTAGGTCAAGAGAACACCGGGGAGCTGTTTTTT. Its translation: CASSLGQENTGELFF.

The chain joins TRBV6-1 to TRBJ2-2; D gene unclear. The CDR3 consists of 14 residues. V lost 8 bases, J lost 0 bases, and 10 bases lay in between. Germline V gene sequence: CDR1 MNHNS, CDR2 SASEGT. As DNA, the CDR3 is TGTGCCAGCTGGTGGCCAGCGAACACCGGGGAGCTGTTTTTT. Protein: CASWWPANTGELFF.

This clonotype was seen ten or more times. The CDR3, as DNA: TGCAGTGCCACGGCGGGGACAGACACTGAAGCTTTCTTT. Its translation: CSATAGTDTEAFF. The J gene is TRBJ1-1, the V gene TRBV20-1, with TRBD1 matching 7 bases. Per the germline V gene, CDR1 is DFQATT and CDR2 is SNEGSKA (reference sequence). The V gene end was trimmed by 6 bases and the J gene end by 3 bases; junction bases not matched to a gene: 7. This CDR3 contains 13 residues.

This sequence joins TRBV24-1 and TRBJ2-5, with 10 bases lining up with TRBD1. The CDR3 runs 13 residues. Germline loops: CDR1 KGHDR, CDR2 SFDVKD. Trimming at V came to 9 bases and at J to 4 bases, leaving 4 bases not matched to a gene. The CDR3 DNA reads as TGTGCCACCTCAGGGACAGGGGTAGAGACCCAGTACTTC. It is translated as CATSGTGVETQYF.

This clonotype was seen at least ten times. The gene calls are TRBV5-1 and TRBJ2-1, with a weak D call TRBD2 (5 bases). Germline CDR1 reads SGHRS; CDR2 reads YFSETQ. The CDR3 has 13 residues. V was cut by 3 bases and J by 12 bases, with 16 bases left in between. CDR3 amino acids: CASSSTFRGTQFF. CDR3 DNA: TGCGCCAGCAGCTCTACCTTTCGGGGTACGCAGTTCTTC.

This clonotype was recorded many times. V gene TRBV5-5 combines with J gene TRBJ2-3; 9 positions match TRBD1. CDR3 length equals 16 residues. V lost 7 bases, J lost 7 bases, and 16 bases stayed unmatched. Germline V gene data show CDR1 as SGHKS and CDR2 as YYEKEE (reference sequence). The CDR3 DNA follows: TGTGCCAGCTGCCGAGATCCGGGACAGGGAGGTTATACGCAGTATTTT. Translation gives CASCRDPGQGGYTQYF.

The V call is TRBV28, the J call TRBJ2-3; 11 bases fit TRBD2. J gave up 14 bases and V 6 bases, and 19 bases lay outside the gene matches. Germline-derived CDR1 and CDR2 are MDHEN and SYDVKM. CDR3 size: 16 residues. The CDR3 sequence is CASSSYSLAGGQGLYF. The CDR3 DNA reads TGTGCCAGCAGCTCCTACTCCTTAGCGGGAGGGCAAGGGTTGTATTTT. The full variable domain, with the rest looked up from reference TRBV28 and TRBJ2-3, is DVKVTQSSRYLVKRTGEKVFLECVQDMDHENMFWYRQDPGLGLRLIYFSYDVKMKEKGDIPEGYSVSREKKERFSLILESASTNQTSMYLCASSSYSLAGGQGLYFGPGTRLTVL.

This clonotype was seen ten or more times. V usage is TRBV12-3 or TRBV12-4 and J usage is TRBJ2-7, with D perhaps TRBD2 (5 bases). The CDR3 extends over 14 amino acids. Trimming removed 6 bases from V and 2 bases from J, with 14 bases in between. The CDR3 here is CASRNRDGAYEQYF. In nucleotides, the CDR3 is TGTGCCAGCAGAAACCGAGACGGGGCCTACGAGCAGTACTTC.

The genes are TRBV7-9 and TRBJ2-1; the D gene is possibly TRBD2 (6 bases). Germline V gives CDR1 SEHNR, CDR2 FQNEAQ (reference sequence). CDR3 length: 16 amino acids. V lost 4 bases to trimming and J lost 3 bases, with 16 bases between them. The CDR3 nucleotides read TGTGCCAGCAGCTCAACCGGACTAACAAACTACAATGAGCAGTTCTTC. Its protein product is CASSSTGLTNYNEQFF.

This clonotype has a count of ten or more. The V and J genes are TRBV28 and TRBJ2-1; no clear D. Germline V gene lookup returns CDR1 MDHEN and CDR2 SYDVKM. The CDR3 is 15 residues long. Trimming removed 4 bases at V and 8 bases at J, with 18 bases between. The CDR3 sequence: CASSYPRALSYEQFF. The CDR3 nucleotides read TGTGCCAGCAGTTACCCCCGGGCCCTAAGCTATGAGCAGTTCTTC.

The sample holds many counts of this clonotype. The chain combines TRBV20-1 with TRBJ2-3; D is unclear. V lost 1 base and J lost 2, with 10 bases in between. Germline V gene data show CDR1 as DFQATT and CDR2 as SNEGSKA (reference sequence). CDR3 length equals 14 residues. The CDR3: CSARGRRYTDTQYF. DNA for the CDR3: TGCAGTGCTAGAGGTAGAAGATACACAGATACGCAGTATTTT.

This clonotype was recorded many times. The V call is TRBV20-1, the J call TRBJ2-7, with D uncertain. The V gene lost 1 base and the J gene lost 3 bases, with 7 bases spanning the gap. There are 12 residues in the CDR3. The germline CDR1 and CDR2 sequences are DFQATT and SNEGSKA (reference sequence). The CDR3 loop reads CSARGTLYEQYF. The CDR3 DNA reads TGCAGTGCTAGAGGGACCCTCTACGAGCAGTACTTC.

This clonotype has at least ten counts. The V and J genes are TRBV30 and TRBJ2-1, with 10 bases identical to TRBD2. CDR1 GTSNPN and CDR2 SVGIG come from the germline V gene (reference sequence). The CDR3 runs 14 residues. V shed 4 bases, J shed 8 bases, and the junction held 8 bases outside the gene matches. The CDR3 sequence: CAWKSGRASDEQFF. The CDR3 bases are TGTGCCTGGAAAAGCGGGAGGGCCTCTGATGAGCAGTTCTTC.

V usage is TRBV29-1 and J usage is TRBJ1-5; D is unresolved. CDR1 and CDR2 (germline): SQVTM, ANQGSEA. The CDR3 totals 12 residues. V lost 0 bases and J 8 bases, leaving 8 bases between the germline ends. The CDR3 DNA follows: TGCAGCGTTGAAGATCCGCCAGAGCCCCAGCATTTT. It translates to CSVEDPPEPQHF.

This clonotype was seen repeatedly, ten times or more. V gene TRBV7-9 combines with J gene TRBJ1-2; no clear D. Per germline, CDR1 SEHNR and CDR2 FQNEAQ (reference sequence). This CDR3 comprises 16 residues. Trimming removed 0 bases from V and 1 base from J, with 12 bases in between. CDR3 protein: CASSLALEVFNYGYTF. In DNA form, the CDR3 reads TGTGCCAGCAGCTTAGCGCTTGAAGTATTTAACTATGGCTACACCTTC.

The chain recombines TRBV10-2 with TRBJ1-4; TRBD1 agrees at 7 bases. V dropped 6 bases and J dropped 7; count of bases not matched to a gene: 5. The CDR3 consists of 13 residues. CDR1 and CDR2 (germline): WSHSY, SAAADI. CDR3 in amino acids: CASRDRRSEKLFF. The CDR3 coding sequence is TGCGCCAGCAGGGACAGGAGGAGTGAAAAACTGTTTTTT.

V and J are TRBV25-1 and TRBJ1-1; weak D call: TRBD1 (6 bases). The germline V and J ends were trimmed by 7 bases and 6 bases, with 15 bases remaining between them. The CDR3 covers 13 residues. Germline V gene lookup returns CDR1 MGHDK and CDR2 SYGVNS. CDR3 DNA sequence: TGTGCCAGCACCCAAAGGGGGGCGCCTGAAGCTTTCTTT. Its translation is CASTQRGAPEAFF.

The V gene is TRBV6-2 or TRBV6-3, the J gene TRBJ2-1; 7 bases match TRBD2. With 5 bases clipped from V and 10 bases from J, the junction kept 20 bases outside the gene matches. Germline V CDR1 and CDR2: MNHEY, SVGEGT. The length of the CDR3 is 17 residues. In DNA form, the CDR3 reads TGTGCCAGCAGTGTCAGGATGCGGGAGCCCATCCCTTGGGAGCAGTTCTTC. Translating it yields CASSVRMREPIPWEQFF.

The chain uses TRBV4-3 and TRBJ2-3, with D perhaps matching TRBD2 (6 bases). The CDR3 extends over 14 amino acids. V was shortened by 5 bases and J by 2 bases, with 11 bases between the two germline ends. The V gene's germline CDR1 is LGHNA and CDR2 YSLEER. For the CDR3, the DNA is TGCGCCAGCAGCGCGGGCGGGAACACAGATACGCAGTATTTT. Its protein is CASSAGGNTDTQYF.

This clonotype was observed a few times. V gene TRBV19 combines with J gene TRBJ2-5; the match to TRBD2 covers 9 bases. V lost 2 bases and J lost 5; bases outside the gene matches: 9. Germline values: CDR1 LNHDA, CDR2 SQIVND (reference sequence). The CDR3 sequence is 16 residues long. CDR3 nucleotides: TGTGCCAGTAGTATAATGGCGGGAGGGCGAATTGAGACCCAGTACTTC. Its translation is CASSIMAGGRIETQYF.

This clonotype came up many times. The chain uses TRBV11-1 and TRBJ1-1; D is unclear. Germline values: CDR1 SGHAT, CDR2 FQDESV (reference sequence). This CDR3 comprises 14 residues. V lost 1 base, J lost 1 base, and 7 bases lay in between. CDR3 residues: CASSLDQQNTEAFF. Here the CDR3 DNA reads TGTGCCAGCAGCTTAGACCAGCAGAACACTGAAGCTTTCTTT.

This clonotype occurred many times. V gene TRBV30 combines with J gene TRBJ2-3; 11 bases line up with TRBD2. The CDR3 runs to 15 residues. CDR1 and CDR2 from the germline V gene are GTSNPN and SVGIG (reference sequence). Trimming cost V 4 bases and J 6 bases; bases outside gene matches: 9. CDR3 residues: CAWILNSGRDDTQYF. CDR3 DNA sequence: TGTGCCTGGATTCTTAATAGCGGGAGGGATGATACGCAGTATTTT.

V is TRBV10-3 and J is TRBJ1-3; 8 bases agree with TRBD1. The CDR3 runs 14 residues. CDR1 is ENHRY, CDR2 SYGVKD, per germline. V lost 4 bases and J lost 14; bases outside the gene matches: 13. The CDR3 bases are TGTGCCATCAGTGTGGCAGGGGGCGGAACGGCTTTATATTTT. It codes for CAISVAGGGTALYF.